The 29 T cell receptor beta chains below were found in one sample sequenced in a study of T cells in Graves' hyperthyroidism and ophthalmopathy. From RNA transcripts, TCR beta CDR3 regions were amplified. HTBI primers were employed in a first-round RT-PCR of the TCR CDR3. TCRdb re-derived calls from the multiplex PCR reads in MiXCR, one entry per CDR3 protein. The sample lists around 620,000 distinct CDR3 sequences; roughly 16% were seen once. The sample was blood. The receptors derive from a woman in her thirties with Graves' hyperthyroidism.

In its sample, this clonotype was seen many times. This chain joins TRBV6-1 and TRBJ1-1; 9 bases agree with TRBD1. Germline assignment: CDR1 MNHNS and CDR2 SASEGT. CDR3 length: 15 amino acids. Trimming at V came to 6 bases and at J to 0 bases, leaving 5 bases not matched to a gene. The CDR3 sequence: CASSDRGTMNTEAFF. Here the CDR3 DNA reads TGTGCCAGCAGCGACAGGGGGACCATGAACACTGAAGCTTTCTTT.

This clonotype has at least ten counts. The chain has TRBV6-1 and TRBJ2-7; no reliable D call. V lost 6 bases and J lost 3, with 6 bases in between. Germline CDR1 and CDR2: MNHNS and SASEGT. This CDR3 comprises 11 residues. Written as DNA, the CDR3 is TGTGCCAGCAGAGGCTACTACGAGCAGTACTTC. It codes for CASRGYYEQYF.

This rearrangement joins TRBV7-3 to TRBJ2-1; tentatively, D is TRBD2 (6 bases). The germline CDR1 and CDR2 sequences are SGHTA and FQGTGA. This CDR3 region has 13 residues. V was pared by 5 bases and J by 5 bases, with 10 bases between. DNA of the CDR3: TGTGCCAGCAGCCGGGACTTTAACAATGAGCAGTTCTTC. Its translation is CASSRDFNNEQFF.

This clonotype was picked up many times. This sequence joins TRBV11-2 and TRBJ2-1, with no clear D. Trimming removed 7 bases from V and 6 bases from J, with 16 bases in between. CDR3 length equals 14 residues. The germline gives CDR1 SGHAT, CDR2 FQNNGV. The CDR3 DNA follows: TGTGCCAGCACCTCGGGCCCGTACTCCAATGAGCAGTTCTTC. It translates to CASTSGPYSNEQFF.

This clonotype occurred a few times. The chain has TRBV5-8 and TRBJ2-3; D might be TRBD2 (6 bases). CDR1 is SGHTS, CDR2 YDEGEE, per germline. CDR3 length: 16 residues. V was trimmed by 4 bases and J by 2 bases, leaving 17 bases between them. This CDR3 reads CASSKGLRGDTDTQYF. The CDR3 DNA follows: TGTGCCAGCAGCAAGGGCCTGCGCGGGGACACAGATACGCAGTATTTT.

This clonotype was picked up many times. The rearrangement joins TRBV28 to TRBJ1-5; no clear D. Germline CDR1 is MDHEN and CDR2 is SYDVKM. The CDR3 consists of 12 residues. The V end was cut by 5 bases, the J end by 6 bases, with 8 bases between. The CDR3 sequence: CASSPLSQPQHF. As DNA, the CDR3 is TGTGCCAGCAGTCCCTTGAGTCAGCCCCAGCATTTT.

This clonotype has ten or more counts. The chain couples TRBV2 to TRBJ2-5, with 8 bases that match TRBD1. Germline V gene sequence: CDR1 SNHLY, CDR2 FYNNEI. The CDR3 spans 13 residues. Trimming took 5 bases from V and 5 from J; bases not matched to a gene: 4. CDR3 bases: TGTGCCAGCAGTCGACAGGGGCAGGAGACCCAGTACTTC. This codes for CASSRQGQETQYF.

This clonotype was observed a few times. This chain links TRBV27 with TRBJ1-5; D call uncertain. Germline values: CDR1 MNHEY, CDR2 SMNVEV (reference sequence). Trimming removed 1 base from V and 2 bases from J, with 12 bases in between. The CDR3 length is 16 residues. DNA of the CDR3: TGTGCCAGCAGTTTATGGCCGAAGCGGGGCAATCAGCCCCAGCATTTT. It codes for CASSLWPKRGNQPQHF.

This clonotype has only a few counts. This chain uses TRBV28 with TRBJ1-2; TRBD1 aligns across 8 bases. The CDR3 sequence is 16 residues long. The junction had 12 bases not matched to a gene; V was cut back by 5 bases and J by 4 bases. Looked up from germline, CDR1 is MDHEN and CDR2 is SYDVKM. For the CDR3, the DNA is TGTGCCAGCAGTCTCCCCTCTACAGGGGGTGGCTATGGCTACACCTTC. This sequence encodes CASSLPSTGGGYGYTF.

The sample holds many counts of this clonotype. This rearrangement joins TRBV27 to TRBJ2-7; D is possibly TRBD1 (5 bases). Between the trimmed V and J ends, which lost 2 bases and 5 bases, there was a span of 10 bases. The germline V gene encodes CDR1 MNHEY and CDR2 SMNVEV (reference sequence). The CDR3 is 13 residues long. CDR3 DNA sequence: TGTGCCAGCAGTTTAAGGGGCAAGAACGAGCAGTACTTC. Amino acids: CASSLRGKNEQYF.

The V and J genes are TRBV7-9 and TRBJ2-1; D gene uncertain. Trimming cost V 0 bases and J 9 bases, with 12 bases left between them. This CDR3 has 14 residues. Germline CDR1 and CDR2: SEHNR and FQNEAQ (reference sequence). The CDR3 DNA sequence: TGTGCCAGCAGCTTAGCCCGGCATCTAGGTGAGCAGTTCTTC. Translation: CASSLARHLGEQFF.

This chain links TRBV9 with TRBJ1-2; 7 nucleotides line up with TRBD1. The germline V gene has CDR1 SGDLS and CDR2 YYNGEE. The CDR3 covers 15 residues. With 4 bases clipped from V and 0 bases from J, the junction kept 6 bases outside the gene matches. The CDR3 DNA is TGTGCCAGCAGCCCTCGGACAGGAGCTAACTATGGCTACACCTTC. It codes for CASSPRTGANYGYTF.

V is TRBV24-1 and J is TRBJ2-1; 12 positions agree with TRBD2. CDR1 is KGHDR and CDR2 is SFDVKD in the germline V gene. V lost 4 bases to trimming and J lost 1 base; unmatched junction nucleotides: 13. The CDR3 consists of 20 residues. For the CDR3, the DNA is TGTGCCACCAGTGACCCCGGACTAGCGGGACGAAAGGGGTCCTACAATGAGCAGTTCTTC. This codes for CATSDPGLAGRKGSYNEQFF.

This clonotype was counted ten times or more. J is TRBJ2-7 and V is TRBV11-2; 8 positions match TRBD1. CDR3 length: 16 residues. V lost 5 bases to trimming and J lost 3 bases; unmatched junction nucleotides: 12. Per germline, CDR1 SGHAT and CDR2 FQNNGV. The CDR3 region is CASSGQGRGILYEQYF. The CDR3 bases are TGTGCCAGCAGCGGACAGGGAAGGGGTATCCTCTACGAGCAGTACTTC.

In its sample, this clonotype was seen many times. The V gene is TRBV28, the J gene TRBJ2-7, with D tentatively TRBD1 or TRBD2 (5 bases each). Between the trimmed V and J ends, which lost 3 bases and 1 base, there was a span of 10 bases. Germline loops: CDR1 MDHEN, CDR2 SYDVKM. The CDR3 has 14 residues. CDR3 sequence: CASSFWGLSYEQYF. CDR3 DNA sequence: TGTGCCAGCAGTTTTTGGGGGTTGTCCTACGAGCAGTACTTC.

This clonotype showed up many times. In nucleotides, the CDR3 is TGCGCCAGCAGTGAACCCGGGACAGGGGGACAGGCTTTCTTT. Protein: CASSEPGTGGQAFF. The rearrangement uses TRBV5-1 and TRBJ1-1, with 11 bases that match TRBD1. The CDR3 is 14 amino acids. Germline trimming cut 5 bases from V and 11 bases from J; bases unmatched to any gene: 11. The germline V gene has CDR1 SGHRS and CDR2 YFSETQ.

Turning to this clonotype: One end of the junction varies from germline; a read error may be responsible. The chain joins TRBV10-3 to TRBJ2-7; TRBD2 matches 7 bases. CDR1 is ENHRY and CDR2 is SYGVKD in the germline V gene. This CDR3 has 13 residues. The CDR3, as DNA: TGTGTCATCGAGCGGGATACGAGATCGGGGCAGTACTTC. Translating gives CVIERDTRSGQYF.

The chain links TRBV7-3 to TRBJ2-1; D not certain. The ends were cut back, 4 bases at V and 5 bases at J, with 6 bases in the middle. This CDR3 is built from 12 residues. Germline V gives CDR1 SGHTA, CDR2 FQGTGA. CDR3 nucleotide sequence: TGTGCCAGCAGCTCCCTGGACAATGAGCAGTTCTTC. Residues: CASSSLDNEQFF.

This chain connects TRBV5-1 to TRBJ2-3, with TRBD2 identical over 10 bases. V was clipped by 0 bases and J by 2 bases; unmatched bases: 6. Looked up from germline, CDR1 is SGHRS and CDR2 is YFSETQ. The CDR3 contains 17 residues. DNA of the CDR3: TGCGCCAGCAGCTTGGAAGGAGCGGGAGGGATCACAGATACGCAGTATTTT. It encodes CASSLEGAGGITDTQYF.

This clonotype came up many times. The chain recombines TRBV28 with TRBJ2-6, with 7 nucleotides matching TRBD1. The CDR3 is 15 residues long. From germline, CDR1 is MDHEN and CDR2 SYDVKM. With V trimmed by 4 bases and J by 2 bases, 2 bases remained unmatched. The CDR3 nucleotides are TGTGCCAGCAGTTACAGGGGCACTGGGGCCAACGTCCTGACTTTC. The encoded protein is CASSYRGTGANVLTF.

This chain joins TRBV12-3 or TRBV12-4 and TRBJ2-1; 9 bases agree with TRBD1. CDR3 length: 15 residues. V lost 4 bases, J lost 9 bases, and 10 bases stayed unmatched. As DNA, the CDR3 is TGTGCCAGCAGTTGGGCCGGGACAGGGACGGGTGAGCAGTTCTTC. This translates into CASSWAGTGTGEQFF.

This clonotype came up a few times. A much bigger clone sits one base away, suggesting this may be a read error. This chain's CDR3 is CASREGDSSNQSQHF. CDR3 sequence (DNA): TGTGCCAGCAGGGAGGGGGACAGTAGCAATCAGTCCCAGCATTTT. The chain couples TRBV2 to TRBJ1-5; TRBD1 matches 7 bases. This CDR3 contains 15 residues. Per the germline V gene, CDR1 is SNHLY and CDR2 is FYNNEI.

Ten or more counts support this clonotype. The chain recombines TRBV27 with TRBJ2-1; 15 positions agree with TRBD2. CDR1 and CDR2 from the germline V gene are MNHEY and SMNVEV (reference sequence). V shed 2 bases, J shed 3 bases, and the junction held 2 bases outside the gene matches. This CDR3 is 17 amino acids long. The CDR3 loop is CASSLQGLAGGYNEQFF. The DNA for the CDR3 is TGTGCCAGCAGTTTACAGGGACTAGCGGGGGGCTACAATGAGCAGTTCTTC.

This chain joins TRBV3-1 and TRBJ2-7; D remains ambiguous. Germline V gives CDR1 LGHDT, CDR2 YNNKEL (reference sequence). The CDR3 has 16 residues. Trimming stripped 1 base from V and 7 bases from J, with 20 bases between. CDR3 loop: CASSQGLLATVGEQYF. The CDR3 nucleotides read TGTGCCAGCAGCCAAGGGTTACTCGCCACCGTTGGGGAGCAGTACTTC.

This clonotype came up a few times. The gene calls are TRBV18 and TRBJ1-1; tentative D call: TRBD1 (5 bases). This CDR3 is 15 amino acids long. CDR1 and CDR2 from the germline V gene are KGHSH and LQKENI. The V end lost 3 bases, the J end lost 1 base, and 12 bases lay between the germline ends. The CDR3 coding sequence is TGTGCCAGCTCACCGAACGTGGACAAGAACACTGAAGCTTTCTTT. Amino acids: CASSPNVDKNTEAFF.

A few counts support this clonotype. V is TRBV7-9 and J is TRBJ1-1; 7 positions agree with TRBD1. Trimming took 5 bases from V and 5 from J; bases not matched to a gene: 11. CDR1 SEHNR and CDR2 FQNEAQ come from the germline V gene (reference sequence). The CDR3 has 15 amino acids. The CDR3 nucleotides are TGTGCCAGCAGCCGTCAGGGACAGTTCCTAACTGAAGCTTTCTTT. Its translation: CASSRQGQFLTEAFF.

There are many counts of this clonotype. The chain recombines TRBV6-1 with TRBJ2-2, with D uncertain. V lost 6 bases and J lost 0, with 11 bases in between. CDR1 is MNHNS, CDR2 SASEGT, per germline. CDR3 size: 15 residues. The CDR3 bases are TGTGCCAGCAGAACCACCACTCCGAACACCGGGGAGCTGTTTTTT. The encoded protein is CASRTTTPNTGELFF.

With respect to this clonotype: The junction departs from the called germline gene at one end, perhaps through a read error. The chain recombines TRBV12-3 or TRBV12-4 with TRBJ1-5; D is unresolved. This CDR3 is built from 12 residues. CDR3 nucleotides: TGTGCCAGGAGTTTGTGGAATCAGCCCCAGCATTTT. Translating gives CARSLWNQPQHF.

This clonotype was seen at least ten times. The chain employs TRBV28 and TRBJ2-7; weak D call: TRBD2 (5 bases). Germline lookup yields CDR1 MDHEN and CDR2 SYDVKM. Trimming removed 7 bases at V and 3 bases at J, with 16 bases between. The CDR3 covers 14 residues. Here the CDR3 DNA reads TGTGCCAGCAAGCCTCCCCCGAGGGACTACGAGCAGTACTTC. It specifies CASKPPPRDYEQYF.